This T cell receptor beta chain is drawn from a study of molecular identifiers for immune sequencing clone quantification (dated by TCRdb to about 2018). Study-wide context: For a replicate experiment, RNA from around 20,000 or 100,000 naive CD8 T cells was divided into five aliquots, of which four were sequenced. CD8 T cells were used in a methods study to benchmark molecular-identifier clustering-based TCR repertoire sequencing (MIDCIRS) and TCR RNA copy counting.

A word on this clonotype: This receptor's antigen is unknown. One end of the junction does not line up with germline, which may come from a read error.

Libraries were built with PCR. TCRdb shows the sequencer as NextSeq 500. Bulk TCR libraries were made following a previously described method, with the TCR primers given in Table S5. Purification of total RNA was performed with the Qiagen AllPrep DNA/RNA kit. Before analysis, reads from multiple sequencing runs of the same library were pooled. The study's processing was this. Reads were retained only if their TCR constant sequence matched exactly, and those retained reads were trimmed to 150 nt and grouped according to their 12-nt molecular barcodes. Reads in each barcode group were sub-clustered using a 15% Levenshtein threshold, and a quality-weighted consensus sequence was built for each RNA molecule. Non-functional sequences were excluded, and lower-count sequences lying one edit away from another sequence were also excluded. Barcode sub-clusters with fewer than 20% of the maximum read count were removed, based on fitting two negative binomial distributions. In-frame beta chains were kept once TCRdb had trimmed the public reads at Q25 with fastp and called clones with MiXCR. Duplicate CDR3 protein sequences are folded into a single record with the most common DNA and genes. TCRdb, not the authors, supplied the V and J calls. This sample lists approximately 90,000 distinct CDR3 sequences; 24% were detected once. About 0.94% of the sample comes from the top ten.

Its CDR3 holds 16 amino acids, cysteine through phenylalanine. Of the read, only the CDR3 DNA is kept; its 48 bases are in frame from base 1. Looking up the germline V gene yields CDR1 SGHVS and CDR2 FNYEAQ. Paper-wide results and their limitations: When barcode sub-clustering was omitted, TCR diversity was inflated by chimeric consensus sequences, with chimeras reaching as high as 47%. A single cell's worth of spiked-in Jurkat TCR RNA was reported detectable even among about 1.1 million naive CD8 T cells. In CMV-specific effector cells, clones with more than 20 RNA copies contained over 97% of molecules, whereas in naive cells such clones contained under 1% of molecules. Modeling indicated approximately 3.2 TCR RNA copies recovered per cell, compared with around 11 by digital PCR, which implies a capture efficiency of 25% to 35%. The naive libraries included spiked-in Jurkat TCR RNA (about ten copies' worth), and this Jurkat TCR RNA is not part of the donor repertoire. Highly expanded clone sizes could be underestimated because identical TCR molecules may share a barcode.

Libraries of naive CD8 T cells were built from approximately 20,000 to 980,000 sorted cells, with 10%, 30% or 50% of the purified RNA used. Naive CD8 T cells were FACS-sorted as CD8+CD4-CCR7+CD45RA+ on a BD FACSAria II into RLT Plus buffer. Detection sensitivity was tested by spiking Jurkat RNA equal to roughly nine TCR copies' worth into samples containing 20,000-1,000,000 naive CD8 T cells. Enrichment of CD8 T cells was done with RosetteSep CD8+ T Cell Enrichment Cocktail plus Ficoll-Paque, and ACK red cell lysis came afterward. The origin of this receptor is a human donor in good health. Some libraries in this study had Jurkat cell RNA spiked in. This receptor chain uses TRBV7-6 and TRBJ2-6; the D gene assignment is perhaps TRBD1 or TRBD2, with each matching 5 bases. Material for sequencing was naive CD8+ T cells from blood, with Jurkat cell RNA spiked in. This specimen's cell subset or site label, per the study, means: FACS-sorted CD8+CD4-CCR7+CD45RA+ naive T cells. Read as DNA, the sequence is TGTGCCAGCACTATGGGGTCGGGGATTGGGGCCAACGTCCCGACTTTC. It codes for CASTMGSGIGANVPTF.